This is a list of T cell receptor beta chains from one sample in a study of blood T cell repertoires in COVID-19. Assay: immunoSEQ multiplex PCR; the TCRdb copy retains only in-frame clones and omits some. The data show just under 85,000 clones, around four fifths seen once. Sequencing was done on a sample of peripheral blood. The receptors were gathered from a woman aged 55-69 years with acute or convalescent COVID-19. CDR3s include the opening cysteine and the closing phenylalanine or tryptophan. The D gene is left open where the match is weak. Clone size is not always given. Where it is, it says once, few, many or a class for expanded clones.

TRBJ2-7,NA,TRBV29-1,NA,CSVGERQGIPQYF,TGCAGCGTTGGGGAGAGGCAGGGGATTCCACAGTACTTC
TRBJ1-1,NA,TRBV7-9,NA,CASSETSLNTEAFF,TGTGCCAGCAGCGAAACCAGTTTGAACACTGAAGCTTTCTTT
TRBJ1-1,NA,TRBV27,NA,CASSSPRTEAIEAFF,TGTGCCAGCAGTTCCCCACGAACCGAAGCGATTGAAGCTTTCTTT
TRBJ1-6,NA,TRBV29-1,NA,CSAKTAYNSPLHF,TGCAGCGCCAAGACAGCATATAATTCACCCCTCCACTTT
TRBJ1-2,NA,TRBV4-3,NA,CASSREQENYGYTF,TGCGCCAGCAGCCGAGAACAGGAGAACTATGGCTACACCTTC
TRBJ1-1,many,TRBV7-9,TRBD1,CASSLDRGAFF,TGTGCCAGCAGCTTAGACAGGGGGGCTTTCTTT
TRBJ1-1,NA,TRBV29-1,TRBD1,CSVQGQAEAFF,TGCAGCGTCCAAGGACAGGCTGAAGCTTTCTTT
TRBJ1-3,few,TRBV4-3,TRBD1,CASSQRTGPDTIYF,TGCGCCAGCAGCCAACGGACAGGGCCCGACACCATATATTTT
TRBJ2-1,NA,TRBV7-8,TRBD1,CASSFRDRGSYNEQFF,TGTGCCAGCAGCTTCCGAGACAGGGGGTCCTACAATGAGCAGTTCTTC
TRBJ1-1,NA,TRBV7-9,TRBD1,CASSQGDRGGTEAFF,TGTGCCAGCAGCCAGGGGGACAGGGGTGGCACTGAAGCTTTCTTT
TRBJ1-2,NA,TRBV5-5,NA,CASSPPSRALYGYTF,TGTGCCAGCAGCCCCCCGAGCAGGGCCTTGTATGGCTACACCTTC
TRBJ2-7,NA,TRBV5-6,TRBD1,CASSRGPDRAYEQYF,TGTGCCAGCAGCCGAGGGCCGGACAGGGCCTACGAGCAGTACTTC
TRBJ2-3,few,TRBV6-5,NA,CASSLQRDTDTQYF,TGTGCCAGCAGTTTGCAGCGAGACACAGATACGCAGTATTTT
TRBJ2-7,NA,TRBV7-9,NA,CASSAQGLSSYEQYF,TGTGCCAGCAGCGCCCAGGGCTTAAGCTCCTACGAGCAGTACTTC
TRBJ2-2,NA,TRBV12-3/TRBV12-4,TRBD2,CASTSGGFGELFF,TGTGCCAGCACCAGCGGGGGTTTCGGGGAGCTGTTTTTT
TRBJ1-5,NA,TRBV28,NA,CASNQGGNQPQHF,TGTGCCAGCAATCAGGGTGGCAATCAGCCCCAGCATTTT
TRBJ2-1,NA,TRBV5-1,NA,CASSLGGNGLAKINEQFF,TGCGCCAGCAGCTTGGGGGGGAACGGGCTAGCGAAGATCAATGAGCAGTTCTTC
TRBJ2-3,NA,TRBV4-2,NA,CASSQEQAADTQYF,TGTGCCAGCAGCCAAGAACAAGCGGCAGATACGCAGTATTTT
TRBJ2-2,NA,TRBV21-1,NA,CASSPRVPGQGPTGELFF,TGTGCCAGCAGCCCACGAGTCCCGGGACAGGGTCCGACCGGGGAGCTGTTTTTT
TRBJ1-5,NA,TRBV6-5,TRBD1,CASRPGQGRNQPQHF,TGTGCCAGCAGACCCGGACAGGGTCGGAATCAGCCCCAGCATTTT
TRBJ2-1,NA,TRBV7-3,TRBD2,CASSLTGGGLYNEQFF,TGTGCCAGCAGCTTAACTGGCGGGGGACTATACAATGAGCAGTTCTTC
TRBJ1-1,NA,TRBV2,TRBD1,CACSRGHRVAEAFF,TGTGCCTGTTCCAGGGGGCATAGAGTCGCTGAAGCTTTCTTT
TRBJ2-2,NA,TRBV5-4,TRBD2,CASSLASGTTGELFF,TGTGCCAGCAGCTTGGCTAGCGGTACCACCGGGGAGCTGTTTTTT
TRBJ2-1,NA,TRBV5-1,NA,CASSLGLAGRGEQFF,TGCGCCAGCAGCTTGGGACTCGCGGGGAGGGGGGAGCAGTTCTTC
TRBJ1-1,few,TRBV5-1,TRBD1,CASSSGQGNTEAFF,TGCGCCAGCAGCTCGGGACAGGGGAACACTGAAGCTTTCTTT
TRBJ2-3,NA,TRBV7-2,NA,CASSRTYTDTQYF,TGTGCCAGCAGCCGGACTTACACAGATACGCAGTATTTT
TRBJ1-2,NA,TRBV11-3,TRBD1,CASSPETGGIGGYTF,TGTGCCAGCAGCCCAGAGACAGGGGGCATTGGTGGCTACACCTTC
TRBJ2-7,NA,TRBV24-1,TRBD1,CASRRGQGGHEQYF,TGTGCCTCAAGGCGGGGACAGGGGGGCCACGAGCAGTACTTC
TRBJ1-1,NA,TRBV7-9,NA,CASSSQVPSTEAFF,TGTGCCAGCAGCTCTCAGGTCCCTTCCACTGAAGCTTTCTTT
TRBJ2-7,NA,TRBV2,NA,CASRVVTHEQYF,TGTGCCAGCAGGGTAGTAACCCACGAGCAGTACTTC
TRBJ2-4,NA,TRBV25-1,TRBD1,CASSTRTGRYLRNIQYF,TGTGCCAGCAGCACCAGGACAGGGAGGTATCTCAGAAACATTCAGTACTTC
TRBJ1-1,NA,TRBV10-3,TRBD1,CAISETGTGSLRTEAFF,TGTGCCATCAGTGAGACGGGGACAGGGTCGTTACGGACTGAAGCTTTCTTT
TRBJ1-6,NA,TRBV9,TRBD1,CASSLEGQDSPLHF,TGTGCCAGCAGCTTAGAAGGACAGGATTCACCCCTCCACTTT
TRBJ2-7,NA,TRBV6-5,TRBD1,CASSPKTGKIGEQYF,TGTGCCAGCAGCCCCAAGACAGGGAAGATCGGCGAGCAGTACTTC
TRBJ1-6,NA,TRBV7-2,NA,CASSVDSLFNSPLHF,TGTGCCAGCAGCGTGGACAGCTTATTTAATTCACCCCTCCACTTT
TRBJ2-1,NA,TRBV5-1,TRBD2,CASSLGLAGNNEQFF,TGCGCCAGCAGCTTGGGACTAGCGGGAAACAATGAGCAGTTCTTC
TRBJ1-6,NA,TRBV3-1/TRBV3-2,TRBD1,CASSPGQGPNSPLHF,TGTGCCAGCAGCCCGGGACAGGGGCCTAATTCACCCCTCCACTTT
TRBJ2-3,NA,TRBV25-1,NA,CASSAAGGTDTQYF,TGTGCCAGCAGTGCGGCAGGGGGCACAGATACGCAGTATTTT
TRBJ2-1,NA,TRBV2,NA,CASTQGGGYYNEQFF,TGTGCCAGCACCCAAGGGGGGGGGTACTACAATGAGCAGTTCTTC
TRBJ1-1,NA,TRBV4-3,TRBD1,CASSQDGQGDTEAFF,TGCGCCAGCAGCCAGGACGGGCAGGGGGACACTGAAGCTTTCTTT
TRBJ1-2,NA,TRBV18,NA,CASSEGIYGYTF,TGTGCCAGCTCAGAGGGCATCTATGGCTACACCTTC
TRBJ1-1,NA,TRBV4-1,NA,CASSHLGQMNTEAFF,TGCGCCAGCAGCCATCTCGGACAGATGAACACTGAAGCTTTCTTT
TRBJ2-7,NA,TRBV6-1,TRBD1,CASSDPDRVRYEQYF,TGTGCCAGCAGTGATCCCGACAGGGTACGGTACGAGCAGTACTTC
TRBJ1-2,NA,TRBV11-3,NA,CASSLDTPGVKRGYTF,TGTGCCAGCAGCTTAGACACCCCGGGGGTCAAACGTGGCTACACCTTC
TRBJ1-2,NA,TRBV11-1,NA,CASSPRTDYGYTF,TGTGCCAGCAGCCCGCGGACAGACTATGGCTACACCTTC
TRBJ2-7,once,TRBV7-2,NA,CASSPQAGQSPYEQYF,TGTGCCAGCAGCCCCCAGGCAGGACAGTCCCCCTACGAGCAGTACTTC
TRBJ1-2,few,TRBV30,TRBD1,CAWLPRGLVGYTF,TGTGCCTGGTTACCAAGGGGGCTAGTCGGCTACACCTTC
TRBJ2-7,NA,TRBV6-5,TRBD1,CASSTSGTGGYEQYF,TGTGCCAGCAGTACTTCCGGGACAGGGGGCTACGAGCAGTACTTC
TRBJ1-6,NA,TRBV29-1,NA,CSVEGGRGLGNSPLHF,TGCAGCGTTGAAGGCGGACGGGGACTTGGAAATTCACCCCTCCACTTT
TRBJ2-7,NA,TRBV15,NA,CATSSGGSRSYEQYF,TGTGCCACCAGCAGTGGGGGCAGCCGCTCCTACGAGCAGTACTTC